One and the same sample provided the 10 T cell receptor beta chains below, sequenced in a study of CD8+CD57+ T cells in acquired aplastic anemia. The template for TCR beta VDJ and CDR3 sequence profiling was genomic DNA. TCRdb reprocessed the reads via MiXCR and lists one record per CDR3 protein. The top ten hold about 1.8% of the sample, which has about 180,000 distinct CDR3 sequences, around 48% seen once. Patients chosen for sequencing had CD8+CD57+ cells that had expanded, as shown by flow cytometry. The sequenced sample consisted of sorted CD4+, CD8+, or CD8+CD57+ T cells (not recorded which) from PBMCs. These TCRs come from a human donor with aplastic anemia.

This clonotype was seen at least ten times. The chain links TRBV20-1 to TRBJ2-7; 7 nucleotides line up with TRBD2. The germline V gene has CDR1 DFQATT and CDR2 SNEGSKA (reference sequence). The V gene end was trimmed by 3 bases and the J gene end by 1 base; junction bases not matched to a gene: 0. The CDR3 spans 12 residues. The DNA for the CDR3 is TGCAGTGCTAGGCGGGAGTCCTACGAGCAGTACTTC. As protein: CSARRESYEQYF.

The V gene is TRBV7-2, the J gene TRBJ2-7; TRBD2 aligns across 9 bases. The germline V gene encodes CDR1 SGHTA and CDR2 FQGNSA. There are 14 residues in the CDR3. V lost 1 base to trimming and J lost 2 bases; unmatched junction nucleotides: 0. CDR3 sequence: CASSLVAGAYEQYF. CDR3 nucleotides: TGTGCCAGCAGCTTAGTAGCGGGGGCCTACGAGCAGTACTTC.

Of note for this clonotype: A read error may account for a junction end that differs from germline. This chain links TRBV11-1 with TRBJ2-1; D might be TRBD2 (6 bases). CDR3 length: 17 residues. The germline V gene encodes CDR1 SGHAT and CDR2 FQDESV (reference sequence). The CDR3 coding sequence is TGCGCCAGCAGCTTAGGGCGACTAGTCGCGGGAACAAATGAGCAGTTCTTC. Protein sequence: CASSLGRLVAGTNEQFF.

The table lists this clonotype with many counts. This chain connects TRBV7-8 to TRBJ1-2, with unresolved D. Germline CDR1 and CDR2: SGHVS and FQNEAQ. This CDR3 contains 14 residues. V gave up 5 bases and J gave up 7 bases, with 17 bases separating them. This CDR3 is CASSEQTGDGGYTF. Here the CDR3 DNA reads TGTGCCAGCAGCGAACAAACGGGCGATGGTGGCTACACCTTC.

The chain recombines TRBV25-1 with TRBJ2-4; TRBD1 agrees at 7 bases. Losses at the gene ends were 11 bases for V and 0 bases for J; bases not matched to a gene: 13. In germline, CDR1 is MGHDK, CDR2 SYGVNS. This CDR3 is built from 16 residues. The chain's CDR3 is CAWRTGQPLAKNIQYF. The CDR3 DNA is TGTGCCTGGAGAACGGGACAGCCGTTAGCCAAAAACATTCAGTACTTC. The full variable domain, rest sourced from reference TRBV25-1 and TRBJ2-4, is EADIYQTPRYLVIGTGKKITLECSQTMGHDKMYWYQQDPGMELHLIHYSYGVNSTEKGDLSSESTVSRIRTEHFPLTLESARPSHTSQYLCAWRTGQPLAKNIQYFGAGTRLSVL.

The V and J genes are TRBV6-5 and TRBJ1-6, with 9 bases identical to TRBD1. The CDR3 is made up of 14 amino acids. V lost 4 bases, J lost 9 bases, and 4 bases stayed unmatched. The V gene's germline CDR1 is MNHEY and CDR2 SVGAGI. The CDR3, as DNA: TGTGCCAGCAGTTCGGACAGGGGACGTTCACCCCTCCACTTT. Its translation: CASSSDRGRSPLHF.

This clonotype was seen a few times. It may be a read error: a sequence one base away is much more abundant. This chain links TRBV7-6 with TRBJ2-7; the match to TRBD1 covers 7 bases. The CDR3 runs to 14 residues. Germline loops: CDR1 SGHVS, CDR2 FNYEAQ. The CDR3 coding sequence is TGTGCCAGTCGCGACAGGGCATCCTCCCACGAGCAGTACTTC. It is translated as CASRDRASSHEQYF. The full variable domain, completed using reference TRBV7-6 and TRBJ2-7, is GAGVSQSPRYKVTKRGQDVALRCDPISGHVSLYWYRQALGQGPEFLTYFNYEAQQDKSGLPNDRFSAERPEGSISTLTIQRTEQRDSAMYRCASRDRASSHEQYFGPGTRLTVT.

The rearrangement uses TRBV20-1 and TRBJ2-7; TRBD1 aligns across 7 bases. Germline trimming cut 3 bases from V and 4 bases from J; bases unmatched to any gene: 6. Germline CDR1 and CDR2: DFQATT and SNEGSKA (reference sequence). This CDR3 region has 13 residues. The CDR3 DNA is TGCAGTGCTAGGACAGGGTGGGGGTACGAGCAGTACTTC. Encoded protein: CSARTGWGYEQYF.

The CDR3 DNA reads as TGTGCCAGCAGTTTGTTCTCAGGGCAGAATGAAAAACTGTTTTTT. Its translation is CASSLFSGQNEKLFF. The chain employs TRBV2 and TRBJ1-4, with a tentative D call TRBD1 (5 bases). V lost 5 bases and J 5 bases, leaving 15 bases between the germline ends. CDR3 length: 15 residues. Germline assignment: CDR1 SNHLY and CDR2 FYNNEI.

This clonotype came up many times. The chain recombines TRBV4-3 with TRBJ1-6, with D uncertain. This CDR3 region has 16 residues. Looked up from germline, CDR1 is LGHNA and CDR2 is YSLEER. V gave up 0 bases and J gave up 9 bases, with 15 bases separating them. The chain's CDR3 is CASSQETPPGPSPLHF. In nucleotides, the CDR3 is TGCGCCAGCAGCCAAGAAACCCCGCCGGGCCCTTCACCCCTCCACTTT.